Included here is one T cell receptor (beta chain) sequence, with context. Germline loops: CDR1 SGHRS, CDR2 YFSETQ. V lost 4 bases, J lost 4 bases, and 5 bases stayed unmatched. The CDR3 is 14 amino acids. The data originate from a study of T cell responses to AZD1222 COVID-19 vaccine. The table came from immunoSEQ multiplex PCR; TCRdb's copy has only in-frame clones and leaves some out. The table shows some 130,000 clones, with less than 95% occurring only once. This clonotype was sampled from an adult in good health. Sample: peripheral blood, taken on day 0 of AZD1222 vaccination. This rearrangement joins TRBV5-1 to TRBJ2-5, with 9 bases fitting TRBD1. CDR3 region: CASSPGQGIETQYF. In DNA, the CDR3 is TGCGCCAGCAGCCCCGGACAGGGGATAGAGACCCAGTACTTC. The entire variable domain, with the rest obtained from reference TRBV5-1 and TRBJ2-5, is as follows: KAGVTQTPRYLIKTRGQQVTLSCSPISGHRSVSWYQQTPGQGLQFLFEYFSETQRNKGNFPGRFSGRQFSNSRSEMNVSTLELGDSALYLCASSPGQGIETQYFGPGTRLLVL.